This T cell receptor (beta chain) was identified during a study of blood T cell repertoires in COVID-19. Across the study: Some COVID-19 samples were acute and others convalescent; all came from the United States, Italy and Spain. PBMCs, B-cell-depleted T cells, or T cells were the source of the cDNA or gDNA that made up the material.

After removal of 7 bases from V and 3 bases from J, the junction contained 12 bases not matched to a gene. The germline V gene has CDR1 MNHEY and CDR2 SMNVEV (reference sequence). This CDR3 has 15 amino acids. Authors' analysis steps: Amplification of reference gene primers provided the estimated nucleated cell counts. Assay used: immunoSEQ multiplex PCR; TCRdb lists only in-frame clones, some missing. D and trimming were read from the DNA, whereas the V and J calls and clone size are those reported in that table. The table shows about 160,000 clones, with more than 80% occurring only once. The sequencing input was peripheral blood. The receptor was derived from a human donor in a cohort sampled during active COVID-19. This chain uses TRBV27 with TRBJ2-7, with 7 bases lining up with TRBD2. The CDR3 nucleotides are TGTGCCAGCACATTTGGGGCTAGCGGTAACTACGAGCAGTACTTC. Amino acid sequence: CASTFGASGNYEQYF.